The next 20 T cell receptor beta chains were all read from a single sample in a study of T cell repertoires in cytomegalovirus infection. TCRdb redid the calling of the reads with MiXCR, one entry per CDR3 protein. This table has under 350,000 distinct CDR3 sequences, 9.5% appearing once. The sample comprised PBMCs. The source of these receptors is a human donor in good health (CMV status not recorded). Some clones in this sample may be carry-over from other donors' samples.

This clonotype was counted only a few times. The chain joins TRBV5-4 to TRBJ1-3; D is perhaps TRBD1 (6 bases). CDR1 and CDR2 from the germline V gene are SGHNT and YYREEE (reference sequence). The ends were cut back, 2 bases at V and 0 bases at J, with 9 bases in the middle. The CDR3 is 15 residues long. CDR3 residues: CASSFTGSSGNTIYF. CDR3 coding DNA: TGTGCCAGCAGCTTTACAGGGTCCTCTGGAAACACCATATATTTT.

The chain joins TRBV30 to TRBJ1-3; 7 positions agree with TRBD1. This CDR3 spans 15 amino acids. The V segment lost 3 bases and the J segment 0 bases; nucleotides outside the gene matches: 5. CDR1 is GTSNPN, CDR2 SVGIG, per germline (reference sequence). The CDR3 region has the DNA TGTGCCTGGAGCCTCAGGGGGTCCTCTGGAAACACCATATATTTT. It yields the protein CAWSLRGSSGNTIYF.

The chain uses TRBV6-2 or TRBV6-3 and TRBJ2-3; D might be TRBD2 (6 bases). CDR3 size: 15 residues. The germline V gene encodes CDR1 MNHEY and CDR2 SVGEGT. Trimming took 5 bases from V and 0 from J, leaving 12 bases between them. DNA for the CDR3: TGTGCCAGCAGTCTGACCGGGACTAGCACAGATACGCAGTATTTT. This encodes CASSLTGTSTDTQYF.

The table lists this clonotype with many counts. The rearrangement joins TRBV7-2 to TRBJ2-2; D unclear. This CDR3 has 12 residues. With 6 bases removed from V and 3 bases from J, the gap between germline ends came to 5 bases. CDR1 SGHTA and CDR2 FQGNSA come from the germline V gene. CDR3 region: CASSQYTGELFF. The CDR3 coding sequence is TGTGCCAGCAGTCAATACACCGGGGAGCTGTTTTTT.

This clonotype was detected a few times. The chain carries TRBV11-2 and TRBJ2-1, with D tentatively TRBD1 or TRBD2 (5 bases each). The germline CDR1 and CDR2 sequences are SGHAT and FQNNGV. Deletions cut 7 bases from V and 10 bases from J, with 17 bases between. The CDR3 has 13 amino acids. The CDR3 bases are TGTGCCAGCACCCTCGGGGCTATAGGAGAGCAGTTCTTC. This gives the protein CASTLGAIGEQFF.

There are a few counts of this clonotype. The rearrangement uses TRBV12-3 or TRBV12-4 and TRBJ1-6, with D possibly TRBD1 on 6 matching bases. This CDR3 spans 16 amino acids. Trimming stripped 8 bases from V and 6 bases from J, with 20 bases between. The CDR3 sequence is CASRSGGSELNSPLHF. DNA of the CDR3: TGTGCCAGCCGAAGCGGGGGCTCAGAACTTAATTCACCCCTCCACTTT.

This clonotype was counted at least ten times. The V gene is TRBV7-3, the J gene TRBJ2-2; D remains unclear. V dropped 5 bases and J dropped 0 bases, with 4 bases sitting between them. The CDR3 is 13 amino acids. Germline V gene sequence: CDR1 SGHTA, CDR2 FQGTGA. CDR3 nucleotides: TGTGCCAGCAGCCAAACGAACACCGGGGAGCTGTTTTTT. Amino acid sequence: CASSQTNTGELFF.

This chain connects TRBV20-1 to TRBJ2-2, with unresolved D. V lost 3 bases and J 0 bases, leaving 5 bases between the germline ends. The CDR3 is 13 residues long. CDR1 is DFQATT, CDR2 SNEGSKA, per germline (reference sequence). The CDR3 bases are TGCAGTGCTAGTTCTCCGAACACCGGGGAGCTGTTTTTT. Its protein is CSASSPNTGELFF.

The CDR3 spells CASSISATGYDYEQYF. For the CDR3, the DNA is TGTGCCAGTAGCATCTCCGCCACCGGTTACGACTACGAGCAGTACTTC. V usage is TRBV19 and J usage is TRBJ2-7; D gene unclear. V lost 6 bases, J lost 3 bases, and 21 bases lay in between. This CDR3 has 16 amino acids. The V gene's germline CDR1 is LNHDA and CDR2 SQIVND (reference sequence).

There are many counts of this clonotype. V usage is TRBV29-1 and J usage is TRBJ2-2; no definite D call. CDR1 and CDR2 from the germline V gene are SQVTM and ANQGSEA. V dropped 4 bases and J dropped 1 base, with 4 bases sitting between them. The CDR3 length is 12 residues. CDR3 coding DNA: TGCAGCGTTGTCAGGAACACCGGGGAGCTGTTTTTT. Amino acids: CSVVRNTGELFF.

This clonotype has only a few counts. The V gene is TRBV20-1, the J gene TRBJ1-6; 9 bases agree with TRBD1. The CDR3 runs to 15 residues. Losses at the gene ends were 0 bases for V and 10 bases for J; bases not matched to a gene: 7. Germline V lookup: CDR1 DFQATT, CDR2 SNEGSKA (reference sequence). The CDR3 sequence is CSARDLTGGQSPLHF. The CDR3 bases are TGCAGTGCTAGAGATCTTACAGGGGGCCAATCACCCCTCCACTTT.

This clonotype was recorded at least ten times. The rearrangement uses TRBV7-8 and TRBJ1-5, with D possibly being TRBD1 (5 bases). From germline, CDR1 is SGHVS and CDR2 FQNEAQ. This CDR3 has 14 amino acids. V shed 10 bases and J shed 6 bases, with 19 bases lying between them. This CDR3 reads CATQGGRSGQPQHF. The CDR3 region has the DNA TGTGCCACCCAGGGCGGCCGAAGCGGTCAGCCCCAGCATTTT.

This clonotype was counted only a few times. This rearrangement joins TRBV11-3 to TRBJ2-6, with a possible D match to TRBD1 (5 bases). Trimming cost V 7 bases and J 2 bases, with 24 bases left between them. Germline-derived CDR1 and CDR2 are SGHNT and YENEEA. The CDR3 is 19 amino acids. The CDR3 here is CASTIVQRQGVPGANVLTF. The CDR3 coding sequence is TGTGCCAGCACAATTGTCCAACGGCAAGGGGTCCCTGGGGCCAACGTCCTGACTTTC. Full variable domain (missing parts from reference TRBV11-3 and TRBJ2-6): EAGVVQSPRYKIIEKKQPVAFWCNPISGHNTLYWYLQNLGQGPELLIRYENEEAVDDSQLPKDRFSAERLKGVDSTLKIQPAELGDSAVYLCASTIVQRQGVPGANVLTFGAGSRLTVL.

In this sample, this clonotype turned up many times. The V and J genes are TRBV7-2 and TRBJ2-1, with D tentatively TRBD2 (5 bases). V lost 4 bases to trimming and J lost 0 bases, with 10 bases between them. Looked up from germline, CDR1 is SGHTA and CDR2 is FQGNSA. The CDR3 covers 15 residues. CDR3: CASSSRGSSYNEQFF. Written as DNA, the CDR3 is TGTGCCAGCAGCTCCAGAGGGAGCTCCTACAATGAGCAGTTCTTC. Full variable domain (remainder filled in from reference TRBV7-2 and TRBJ2-1): GAGVSQSPSNKVTEKGKDVELRCDPISGHTALYWYRQSLGQGLEFLIYFQGNSAPDKSGLPSDRFSAERTGGSVSTLTIQRTQQEDSAVYLCASSSRGSSYNEQFFGPGTRLTVL.

The gene calls are TRBV20-1 and TRBJ1-5; tentative D call: TRBD1 (5 bases). The CDR3 length is 13 residues. CDR1 DFQATT and CDR2 SNEGSKA come from the germline V gene (reference sequence). Trimming cost V 2 bases and J 5 bases, with 10 bases left between them. Written as DNA, the CDR3 is TGCAGTGCTAGACAGGGTGTGGATCAGCCCCAGCATTTT. The encoded protein is CSARQGVDQPQHF.

This chain connects TRBV7-3 to TRBJ1-6; a possible D gene is TRBD1 (5 bases). V lost 2 bases to trimming and J lost 9 bases, with 14 bases between them. The germline CDR1 and CDR2 sequences are SGHTA and FQGTGA. The CDR3 sequence is 15 residues long. CDR3 amino acids: CASSLDPSGTSPLHF. Here the CDR3 DNA reads TGTGCCAGCAGCTTAGACCCCTCAGGGACTTCACCCCTCCACTTT.

This clonotype was counted between two and nine times. The chain employs TRBV6-2 or TRBV6-3 and TRBJ2-5, with 8 bases fitting TRBD2. The CDR3 loop spans 18 amino acids. Germline trimming cut 2 bases from V and 5 bases from J; bases unmatched to any gene: 16. CDR1 and CDR2 (germline): MNHEY, SVGEGT. CDR3 coding DNA: TGTGCCAGCAGTTACCACTCGAAGGCGGACACGGGAGGGGAGACCCAGTACTTC. Translation: CASSYHSKADTGGETQYF.

The sample holds a few counts of this clonotype. The genes are TRBV5-6 and TRBJ1-1; D unclear. The germline V gene encodes CDR1 SGHDT and CDR2 YYEEEE. The CDR3 is 13 residues long. Deletions cut 3 bases from V and 11 bases from J, with 17 bases between. DNA for the CDR3: TGTGCCAGCAGCTCCCCCTACGCGTCAGTTGCTTTCTTT. This encodes CASSSPYASVAFF.

The sample holds many counts of this clonotype. J is TRBJ2-1 and V is TRBV7-2, with 8 nucleotides matching TRBD2. Germline V gives CDR1 SGHTA, CDR2 FQGNSA. The CDR3 contains 15 residues. V shed 3 bases, J shed 8 bases, and the junction held 9 bases outside the gene matches. The CDR3 nucleotides are TGTGCCAGCAGCTTTCAGGCTAGCGGGTTCTATGAGCAGTTCTTC. Translating it yields CASSFQASGFYEQFF.

This clonotype was detected a few times. The rearrangement links TRBV27 to TRBJ2-7; a weak D match, TRBD1 (6 bases). The germline V and J ends were trimmed by 0 bases and 2 bases, with 17 bases remaining between them. The CDR3 covers 17 residues. Per the germline V gene, CDR1 is MNHEY and CDR2 is SMNVEV (reference sequence). The CDR3 nucleotides read TGTGCCAGCAGTTTATCGGCAGGGGTCCCCAACCCCTACGAGCAGTACTTC. It translates to CASSLSAGVPNPYEQYF.